This TCR beta chain originates from a study of T cells after yellow fever vaccination. Findings of the study overall: Post-booster repertoires contained most primary-vaccination clones again (roughly 96% CD4, around 88% CD8). Overlap between CD4 and CD8 compartments was detected for a small share of clonotypes. Contamination by abundant bulk-population clonotypes could be present in FACS-sorted repertoires.

This clonotype was detected many times. Its target is unknown. Trimming removed 8 bases at V and 4 bases at J, with 8 bases between. The CDR3 is 11 residues long. Germline CDR1 and CDR2: MNHNY and SVGAGI (reference sequence). By 5'RACE template switching, TCR cDNA was produced, with a universal primer site and UMIs added in the process. TCRdb ran MiXCR on the 5' RACE reads and lists one entry per CDR3 protein. The top ten hold about 2.5% of the sample, which has around 160,000 distinct CDR3 sequences, more than 5.5% seen once. This clonotype was obtained from a man between 18 and 29 years old who received the YFV17D yellow fever vaccine. The gene calls are TRBV6-6 and TRBJ2-5; D is tentatively TRBD1 or TRBD2 (5 bases each). The material was CD4+ T cells sorted from PBMCs, obtained 5 days after the first yellow fever vaccination. CDR3 sequence: CASRDRETQYF. CDR3 sequence (DNA): TGTGCCAGCCGGGACCGAGAGACCCAGTACTTC.